The entry below describes one T cell receptor (beta chain). This specimen comes from a study of blood T cell repertoires in COVID-19. Original analysis: Cell counts per sample came from amplifying reference gene primers. Generated by immunoSEQ multiplex PCR, the TCRdb table keeps only in-frame clones and is missing some. V and J calls and clone size follow that table, whereas D and trimming were derived from the DNA. The sample holds 80,000 to 100,000 clones, about 86% seen once. V was shortened by 0 bases and J by 4 bases, with 12 bases between the two germline ends. The length of the CDR3 is 16 residues. CDR1 and CDR2 (germline): MGHRA, YSYEKL.

The sequence came from a woman aged 55-70 years in a cohort sampled during active or convalescent COVID-19. Sequenced: peripheral blood. This chain links TRBV4-1 with TRBJ1-4; no reliable D call. In DNA, the CDR3 is TGCGCCAGCAGCCAAGAGGCGGGGAACGGTAATGAAAAACTGTTTTTT. Translating it yields CASSQEAGNGNEKLFF.